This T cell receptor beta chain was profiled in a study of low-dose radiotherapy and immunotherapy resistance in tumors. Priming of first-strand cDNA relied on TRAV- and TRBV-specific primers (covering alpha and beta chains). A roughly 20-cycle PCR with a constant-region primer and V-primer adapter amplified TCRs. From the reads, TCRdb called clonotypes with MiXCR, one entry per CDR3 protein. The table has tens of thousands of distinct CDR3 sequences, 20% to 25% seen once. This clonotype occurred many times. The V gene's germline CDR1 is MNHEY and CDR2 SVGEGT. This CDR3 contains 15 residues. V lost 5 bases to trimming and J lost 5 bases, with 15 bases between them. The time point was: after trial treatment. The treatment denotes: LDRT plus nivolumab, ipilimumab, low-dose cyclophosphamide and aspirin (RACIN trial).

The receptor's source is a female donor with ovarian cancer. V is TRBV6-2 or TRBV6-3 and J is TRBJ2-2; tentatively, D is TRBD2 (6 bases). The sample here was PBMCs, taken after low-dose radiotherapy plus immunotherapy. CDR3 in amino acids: CASSASSGGTGELFF. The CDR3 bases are TGTGCCAGCAGTGCAAGTAGCGGAGGTACCGGGGAGCTGTTTTTT.